This T cell receptor (beta chain) is drawn from a study of blood T cell repertoires in COVID-19. Study background: Collection of acute and convalescent COVID-19 samples took place in the United States, Italy and Spain. The cDNA or gDNA used as material had been derived from T cells, B-cell-depleted T cells, or PBMCs.

As originally analysed: Amplification from reference gene primers served as the basis for estimated nucleated cell counts. The repertoire was sequenced with immunoSEQ multiplex PCR; TCRdb's copy has only in-frame clones and lacks some. Clone size and the V and J calls come from that table; the DNA yielded D and trimming. This table has 60,000 to 95,000 clones, around nine tenths appearing once. The CDR3 is 15 residues long. CDR1 and CDR2 (germline): SGDLS, YYNGEE. Germline trimming cut 4 bases from V and 7 bases from J; bases unmatched to any gene: 11. The sample comprised peripheral blood. J is TRBJ2-1 and V is TRBV9; 7 bases map to TRBD2. The TCR originated in a human donor in a cohort sampled during active COVID-19. The DNA for the CDR3 is TGTGCCAGCAGCCCCCGTTGGGCGGGACTAAATGAGCAGTTCTTC. It yields the protein CASSPRWAGLNEQFF. The whole variable domain, remainder taken from reference TRBV9 and TRBJ2-1, is DSGVTQTPKHLITATGQRVTLRCSPRSGDLSVYWYQQSLDQGLQFLIQYYNGEERAKGNILERFSAQQFPDLHSELNLSSLELGDSALYFCASSPRWAGLNEQFFGPGTRLTVL.